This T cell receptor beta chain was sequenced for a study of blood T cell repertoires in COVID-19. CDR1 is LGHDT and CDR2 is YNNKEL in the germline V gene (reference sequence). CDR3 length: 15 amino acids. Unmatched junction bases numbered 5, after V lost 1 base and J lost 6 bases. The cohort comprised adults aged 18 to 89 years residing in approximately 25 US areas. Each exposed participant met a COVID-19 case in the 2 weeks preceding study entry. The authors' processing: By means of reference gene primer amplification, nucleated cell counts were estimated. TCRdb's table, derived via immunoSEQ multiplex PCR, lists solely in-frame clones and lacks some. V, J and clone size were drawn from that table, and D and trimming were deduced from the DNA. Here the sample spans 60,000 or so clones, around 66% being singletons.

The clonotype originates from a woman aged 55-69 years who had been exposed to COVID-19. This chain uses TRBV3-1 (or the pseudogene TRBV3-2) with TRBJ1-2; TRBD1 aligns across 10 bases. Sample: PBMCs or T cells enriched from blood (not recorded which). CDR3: CASSQGIDRGHGYTF. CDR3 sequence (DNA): TGTGCCAGCAGCCAAGGGATTGACAGGGGGCATGGCTACACCTTC.